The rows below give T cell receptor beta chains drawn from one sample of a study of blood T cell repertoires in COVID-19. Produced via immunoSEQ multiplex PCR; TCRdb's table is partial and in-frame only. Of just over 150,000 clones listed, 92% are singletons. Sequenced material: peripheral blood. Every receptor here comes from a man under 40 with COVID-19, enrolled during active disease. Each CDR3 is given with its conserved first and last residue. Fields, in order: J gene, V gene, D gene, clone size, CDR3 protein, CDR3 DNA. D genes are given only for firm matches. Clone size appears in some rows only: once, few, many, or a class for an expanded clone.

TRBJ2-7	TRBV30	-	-	CAWTPGPYEQYF	TGTGCCTGGACCCCCGGTCCCTACGAGCAGTACTTC
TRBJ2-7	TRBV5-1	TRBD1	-	CASSLISGQSVYEQYF	TGCGCCAGCAGCTTGATTTCGGGACAGAGTGTCTACGAGCAGTACTTC
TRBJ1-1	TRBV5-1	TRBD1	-	CASSQMGRGRPEAFF	TGCGCCAGCAGCCAAATGGGCAGGGGGAGACCTGAAGCTTTCTTT
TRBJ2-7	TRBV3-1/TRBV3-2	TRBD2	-	CASSQRGGTTEQYF	TGTGCCAGCAGCCAGCGGGGGGGCACCACCGAGCAGTACTTC
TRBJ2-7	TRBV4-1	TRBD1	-	CASSQELRQGNEQYF	TGCGCCAGCAGCCAAGAATTGAGACAGGGGAACGAGCAGTACTTC
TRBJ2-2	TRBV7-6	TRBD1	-	CASSYGQGGTGELFF	TGTGCCAGCAGCTACGGACAGGGTGGGACCGGGGAGCTGTTTTTT
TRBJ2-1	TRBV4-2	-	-	CASSHDQWGVNEQFF	TGTGCCAGCAGCCACGACCAGTGGGGGGTCAATGAGCAGTTCTTC
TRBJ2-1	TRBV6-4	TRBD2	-	CASSTSGGDYNEQFF	TGTGCCAGCAGTACTAGCGGGGGGGACTACAATGAGCAGTTCTTC
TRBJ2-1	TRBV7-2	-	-	CASRNRDWWFF	TGTGCCAGCAGAAACCGGGACTGGTGGTTCTTC
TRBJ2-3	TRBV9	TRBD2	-	CASESSGSLGDTQYF	TGTGCCAGCGAGAGTAGCGGGAGTTTGGGAGATACGCAGTATTTT
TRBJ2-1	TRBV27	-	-	CASSWGDSYNEQFF	TGTGCCAGCAGTTGGGGGGACAGCTACAATGAGCAGTTCTTC
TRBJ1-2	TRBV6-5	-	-	CASSYGSGYYGYTF	TGTGCCAGCAGTTACGGGTCAGGGTACTATGGCTACACCTTC
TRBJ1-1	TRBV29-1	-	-	CSVVSYGRELDTEAFF	TGCAGCGTTGTTTCCTACGGACGAGAACTAGATACTGAAGCTTTCTTT
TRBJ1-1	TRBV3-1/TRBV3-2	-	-	CASSSRTGVGAFF	TGTGCCAGCAGCTCCCGGACGGGAGTGGGGGCTTTCTTT
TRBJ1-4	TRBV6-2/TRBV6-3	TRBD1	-	CASSYSVRGMMVF	TGTGCCAGCAGTTATTCCGTCAGGGGGATGATGGTTTTT
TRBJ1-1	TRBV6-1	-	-	CASSSTTGGTEAFF	TGTGCCAGCAGTTCGACCACGGGAGGAACTGAAGCTTTCTTT
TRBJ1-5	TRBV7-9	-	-	CASSETWGEPQHF	TGTGCCAGCAGTGAAACCTGGGGGGAGCCCCAGCATTTT
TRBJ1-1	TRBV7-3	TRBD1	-	CASSSTGGPLTEAFF	TGTGCCAGCAGCTCTACAGGGGGCCCGTTGACTGAAGCTTTCTTT
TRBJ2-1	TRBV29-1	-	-	CSARGPNEQFF	TGCAGCGCCCGAGGGCCCAATGAGCAGTTCTTC
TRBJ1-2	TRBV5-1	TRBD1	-	CASSLGTGGLQGGGYTF	TGCGCCAGCAGCCTCGGGACAGGGGGCCTTCAAGGCGGTGGCTACACCTTC
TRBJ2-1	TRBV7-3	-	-	CASSGRVPGVQFF	TGTGCCAGCAGCGGCCGGGTCCCCGGAGTGCAGTTCTTC
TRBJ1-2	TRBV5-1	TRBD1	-	CASSLDRGRNGYTF	TGCGCCAGCAGCTTAGACAGGGGGCGGAATGGCTACACCTTC
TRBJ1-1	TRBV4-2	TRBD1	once	CATTAEAGGSTEAFF	TGTGCCACCACAGCGGAGGCAGGGGGTAGTACTGAAGCTTTCTTT
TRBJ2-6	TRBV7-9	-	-	CASTCQGSDSGANVLTF	TGTGCCAGCACTTGTCAGGGGAGCGACTCTGGGGCCAACGTCCTGACTTTC
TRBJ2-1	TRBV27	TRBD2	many	CASSYGAPGTRGNEQFF	TGTGCCAGCAGTTACGGGGCTCCGGGGACTAGGGGGAATGAGCAGTTCTTC
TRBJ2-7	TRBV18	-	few	CASSPRVEVSNFYEQYF	TGTGCCAGCTCACCACGGGTCGAGGTTTCGAATTTCTACGAGCAGTACTTC
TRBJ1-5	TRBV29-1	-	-	CSARQDSNQPQHF	TGCAGCGCCAGACAGGATAGCAATCAGCCCCAGCATTTT
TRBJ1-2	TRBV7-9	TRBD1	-	CASSLARDRALVTF	TGTGCCAGCAGCTTAGCAAGGGACAGGGCGCTTGTGACCTTC
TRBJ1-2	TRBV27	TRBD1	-	CASSSPDRGVRGYTF	TGTGCCAGCAGTTCCCCGGACAGGGGAGTGCGGGGCTACACCTTC
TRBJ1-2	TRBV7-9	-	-	CASRNSLRGALYGYTF	TGTGCCAGCAGAAACTCGTTGCGGGGGGCTTTGTATGGCTACACCTTC
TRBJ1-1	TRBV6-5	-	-	CASSYSPGNTEAFF	TGTGCCAGCAGTTACTCGCCCGGTAACACTGAAGCTTTCTTT
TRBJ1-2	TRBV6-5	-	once	CASSYLAGPPGGYTF	TGTGCCAGCAGTTACTTGGCCGGGCCCCCGGGAGGCTACACCTTC
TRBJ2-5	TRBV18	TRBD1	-	CASSMDREGTQYF	TGTGCCAGCTCTATGGACAGGGAAGGGACCCAGTACTTC
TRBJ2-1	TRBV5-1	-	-	CASSPRDNYNEQFF	TGCGCCAGCAGCCCCCGGGACAACTACAATGAGCAGTTCTTC
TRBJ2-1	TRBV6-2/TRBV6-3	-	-	CASSYSNFNNEQFF	TGTGCCAGCAGTTACTCAAACTTCAACAATGAGCAGTTCTTC
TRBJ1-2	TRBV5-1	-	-	CASSPGGIVHSNYGYTF	TGCGCCAGCAGCCCTGGCGGAATCGTACATTCTAACTATGGCTACACCTTC
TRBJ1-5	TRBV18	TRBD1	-	CASSRDRGANSNQPQHF	TGTGCCAGCTCACGGGACAGGGGCGCTAATAGCAATCAGCCCCAGCATTTT
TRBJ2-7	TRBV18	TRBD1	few	CASSPADRREYYEQYF	TGTGCCAGCTCACCGGCGGACAGGAGAGAATATTACGAGCAGTACTTC
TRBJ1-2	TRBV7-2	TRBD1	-	CASSLEDRVRYGYTF	TGTGCCAGCAGCTTAGAGGACAGGGTTAGGTATGGCTACACCTTC
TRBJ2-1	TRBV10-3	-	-	CARLARHNEQFF	TGTGCCAGACTCGCCCGTCACAATGAGCAGTTCTTC